Below, 30 T cell receptor beta chains from the same sample are listed, as sequenced in a study of blood T cells in healthy people across ages. Alongside a J-beta primer mix, a sample-barcoded 5' primer served in a second PCR lasting roughly 6 to 11 cycles. TCRdb analysed the 5' RACE reads with MiXCR anew, one entry per CDR3 protein. The sample records 700,000 to 1,000,000 distinct CDR3 sequences, under 45% being singletons. Sequenced sample: blood. All receptors come from a man in his 60s in good health.

This clonotype has a count of ten or more. The chain is built from TRBV29-1 and TRBJ2-4; no firm D call. This CDR3 is 10 amino acids long. The ends were cut back, 6 bases at V and 9 bases at J, with 9 bases in the middle. Per germline, CDR1 SQVTM and CDR2 ANQGSEA. The CDR3 DNA follows: TGCAGCGTCCAGTCGAGCATTCAGTACTTC. Amino acid sequence: CSVQSSIQYF. Full variable domain (rest looked up from reference TRBV29-1 and TRBJ2-4): SAVISQKPSRDICQRGTSLTIQCQVDSQVTMMFWYRQQPGQSLTLIATANQGSEATYESGFVIDKFPISRPNLTFSTLTVSNMSPEDSSIYLCSVQSSIQYFGAGTRLSVL.

This chain joins TRBV13 and TRBJ2-7, with a possible D match to TRBD2 (5 bases). V was clipped by 5 bases and J by 2 bases, with 22 bases between them. Per germline, CDR1 PRHDT and CDR2 FYEKMQ (reference sequence). The CDR3 sequence is 17 residues long. The CDR3: CASSPRRVGILAYEQYF. The DNA of the CDR3 is TGTGCCAGCAGCCCCCGCCGAGTCGGGATACTGGCCTACGAGCAGTACTTC. Complete variable domain (other parts from reference TRBV13 and TRBJ2-7): AAGVIQSPRHLIKEKRETATLKCYPIPRHDTVYWYQQGPGQDPQFLISFYEKMQSDKGSIPDRFSAQQFSDYHSELNMSSLELGDSALYFCASSPRRVGILAYEQYFGPGTRLTVT.

The chain links TRBV6-5 to TRBJ2-5; TRBD1 or TRBD2 may be the D gene (5 bases each). The CDR3 runs 14 residues. Looked up from germline, CDR1 is MNHEY and CDR2 is SVGAGI. Between the trimmed V and J ends, which lost 8 bases and 5 bases, there was a span of 18 bases. For the CDR3, the DNA is TGTGCCAGCGCTAAGGGGAGAATGATCGAGACCCAGTACTTC. Protein sequence: CASAKGRMIETQYF.

This chain connects TRBV10-3 to TRBJ1-2; no definite D call. The CDR3 loop spans 15 amino acids. Looked up from germline, CDR1 is ENHRY and CDR2 is SYGVKD. V lost 2 bases to trimming and J lost 4 bases, with 14 bases between them. CDR3 protein: CAISEGTGRTYGYTF. CDR3 bases: TGTGCCATCAGTGAGGGTACCGGACGGACCTATGGCTACACCTTC.

The V call is TRBV6-5, the J call TRBJ1-4; a weak D match, TRBD1 (6 bases). The CDR3 sequence is 15 residues long. V dropped 6 bases and J dropped 0 bases, with 11 bases sitting between them. CDR1 MNHEY and CDR2 SVGAGI come from the germline V gene. The CDR3 sequence: CASRSDSATNEKLFF. The CDR3 DNA reads as TGTGCCAGCAGGTCGGACAGTGCAACTAATGAAAAACTGTTTTTT.

The gene calls are TRBV11-2 and TRBJ2-1; D is unclear. Trimming shortened V by 0 bases and J by 9 bases, and 6 bases separated the two germline ends. From germline, CDR1 is SGHAT and CDR2 FQNNGV. CDR3 size: 12 residues. The CDR3, as DNA: TGTGCCAGCAGCTTAGATCGAAGTGAGCAGTTCTTC. It translates to CASSLDRSEQFF.

This clonotype was counted at least ten times. The chain is built from TRBV29-1 and TRBJ2-1; 11 bases are shared with TRBD2. The CDR3 has 14 amino acids. The V gene's germline CDR1 is SQVTM and CDR2 ANQGSEA. J was trimmed by 8 bases and V by 5 bases; bases with no gene match: 8. The chain's CDR3 is CSVQQGTSGDEQFF. DNA of the CDR3: TGCAGCGTTCAACAGGGGACTAGCGGAGATGAGCAGTTCTTC.

This chain uses TRBV4-3 with TRBJ2-1; D might be TRBD1 (7 bases). With the DNA end fitting TRBJ2-7 better, the J assignment may be wrong. Germline lookup yields CDR1 LGHNA and CDR2 YSLEER. This CDR3 is 15 amino acids long. The CDR3, as DNA: TGCGCCAGCAGCCATCAGGGGGGCTCCTACAATGAGCAGTACTTC. Amino acids: CASSHQGGSYNEQYF.

In its sample, this clonotype was seen a few times. The J gene is TRBJ1-6, the V gene TRBV7-9; possibly TRBD1 for D (5 bases). Trimming removed 4 bases from V and 10 bases from J, with 14 bases in between. The CDR3 loop spans 14 amino acids. Germline CDR1 is SEHNR and CDR2 is FQNEAQ (reference sequence). CDR3: CASSSGSSRSPLHF. DNA for the CDR3: TGTGCCAGCAGCTCAGGGTCCTCGAGGTCACCCCTCCACTTT.

Only a few counts were recorded for this clonotype. J is TRBJ2-5 and V is TRBV6-5, with TRBD2 matching 8 bases. CDR1 is MNHEY and CDR2 is SVGAGI in the germline V gene. The J segment lost 5 bases and the V segment lost 5 bases, leaving 10 bases of the junction unmatched. The CDR3 extends over 15 amino acids. The DNA for the CDR3 is TGTGCCAGCAGTCCCGGGACTAGTAGGTTGGAGACCCAGTACTTC. Translation gives CASSPGTSRLETQYF.

This chain uses TRBV5-1 with TRBJ2-3, with TRBD2 matching over 11 bases. The CDR3 runs 17 residues. Germline lookup yields CDR1 SGHRS and CDR2 YFSETQ. Trimming removed 0 bases from V and 8 bases from J; junction bases left unmatched: 11. The CDR3 nucleotides are TGCGCCAGCAGCTTGGCGGCTTCTAGCGGGGGGCAGGGTACGCAGTATTTT. This codes for CASSLAASSGGQGTQYF.

A few counts support this clonotype. J is TRBJ1-2 and V is TRBV7-2, with D possibly TRBD1 on 6 matching bases. The CDR3 spans 12 residues. The germline V gene has CDR1 SGHTA and CDR2 FQGNSA. V shed 5 bases and J shed 6 bases, with 10 bases lying between them. The chain's CDR3 is CASSNRVDGYTF. As DNA, the CDR3 is TGTGCCAGCAGCAACAGGGTCGATGGCTACACCTTC. Looking up the rest from reference TRBV7-2 and TRBJ1-2 gives the full variable domain: GAGVSQSPSNKVTEKGKDVELRCDPISGHTALYWYRQSLGQGLEFLIYFQGNSAPDKSGLPSDRFSAERTGGSVSTLTIQRTQQEDSAVYLCASSNRVDGYTFGSGTRLTVV.

This chain connects TRBV20-1 to TRBJ2-5; the match to TRBD2 covers 7 bases. TRBJ2-7 matches the DNA end more closely, so the J call is doubtful. The germline CDR1 and CDR2 sequences are DFQATT and SNEGSKA (reference sequence). CDR3 length equals 14 residues. The CDR3 bases are TGCAGTGCTGTCCCTTTGGGGGGGGCCTACGAGCAGTACTTC. Amino acids: CSAVPLGGAYEQYF.

The sample holds a few counts of this clonotype. The chain couples TRBV9 to TRBJ2-3, with TRBD2 as a possible D gene (5 bases). The CDR3 is 16 residues long. Germline V gene data show CDR1 as SGDLS and CDR2 as YYNGEE. The V and J ends lost 0 bases and 1 base respectively, with 12 bases between them. CDR3 nucleotide sequence: TGTGCCAGCAGCGTAGCTCGCGGGTTCGGCACAGATACGCAGTATTTT. Translating it yields CASSVARGFGTDTQYF.

This clonotype has only a few counts. The V gene is TRBV12-3 or TRBV12-4, the J gene TRBJ2-1; 7 bases align to TRBD1. V gave up 5 bases and J gave up 8 bases; unmatched junction bases: 6. The CDR3 runs to 13 residues. CDR3 sequence: CASSARQGHEQFF. The CDR3 nucleotides are TGTGCCAGCAGTGCACGACAGGGTCATGAGCAGTTCTTC.

The J gene is TRBJ2-7, the V gene TRBV7-9; perhaps TRBD1 as D (5 bases). The V and J ends lost 10 bases and 9 bases respectively, with 13 bases between them. The CDR3 has 10 residues. CDR1 is SEHNR and CDR2 is FQNEAQ in the germline V gene (reference sequence). The CDR3, as DNA: TGTGCCATCATAGGGCAGGGGCAGTACTTC. It yields the protein CAIIGQGQYF. The full variable domain, with the rest looked up from reference TRBV7-9 and TRBJ2-7, is DTGVSQNPRHKITKRGQNVTFRCDPISEHNRLYWYRQTLGQGPEFLTYFQNEAQLEKSRLLSDRFSAERPKGSFSTLEIQRTEQGDSAMYLCAIIGQGQYFGPGTRLTVT.

The V gene is TRBV30, the J gene TRBJ1-2, with D possibly matching TRBD1 (5 bases). CDR3 length: 13 amino acids. Trimming removed 1 base from V and 4 bases from J, with 10 bases in between. CDR1 is GTSNPN, CDR2 SVGIG, per germline (reference sequence). The chain's CDR3 is CAWSGGRLYGYTF. The CDR3 bases are TGTGCCTGGAGTGGGGGACGCCTCTATGGCTACACCTTC.

The genes are TRBV3-1 and TRBJ2-6, with D maybe TRBD1 (6 bases). V was trimmed by 0 bases and J by 2 bases, leaving 20 bases between them. The CDR3 extends over 20 amino acids. From germline, CDR1 is LGHDT and CDR2 YNNKEL (reference sequence). The CDR3 sequence: CASSQDRNGRGAAGANVLTF. CDR3 DNA: TGTGCCAGCAGCCAAGATAGGAATGGCAGGGGTGCAGCTGGGGCCAACGTCCTGACTTTC.

Points on this clonotype: At one of its ends the junction is not consistent with the germline gene, which may arise from a read error. V and J are TRBV20-1 and TRBJ2-3; a possible D gene is TRBD2 (5 bases). Germline V gene lookup returns CDR1 DFQATT and CDR2 SNEGSKA (reference sequence). The CDR3 runs to 12 residues. The CDR3 region has the DNA TGCGGTGCTGACGGGGTTAAAGATACGCAGTATTTT. It is translated as CGADGVKDTQYF.

The V and J genes are TRBV4-3 and TRBJ2-3; the D gene is possibly TRBD1 (6 bases). The CDR3 is 13 amino acids. Trimming cost V 3 bases and J 8 bases, with 12 bases left between them. Germline values: CDR1 LGHNA, CDR2 YSLEER. The CDR3 sequence: CASSQNRVGTQYF. The CDR3 bases are TGCGCCAGCAGCCAGAACAGGGTGGGTACGCAGTATTTT.

In the case of this clonotype: A much larger clone lies a single base off, so this may be a read error. V usage is TRBV6-2 or TRBV6-3 and J usage is TRBJ2-7, with D perhaps given as TRBD1 or TRBD2 (6 bases each). CDR3 length equals 13 residues. V lost 8 bases, J lost 4 bases, and 15 bases lay in between. CDR1 MNHEY and CDR2 SVGEGT come from the germline V gene. The CDR3: CASGTRGGYEQYF. Written as DNA, the CDR3 is TGTGCCAGCGGGACTCGAGGGGGATACGAGCAGTACTTC.

The chain carries TRBV2 and TRBJ2-6; a possible D gene is TRBD1 (6 bases). The CDR3 is made up of 15 amino acids. Germline V gives CDR1 SNHLY, CDR2 FYNNEI. V gave up 10 bases and J gave up 0 bases, with 13 bases separating them. The CDR3 sequence is CATQGQTSGANVLTF. CDR3 nucleotide sequence: TGTGCCACCCAAGGACAGACCTCTGGGGCCAACGTCCTGACTTTC.

On this clonotype: At one of its ends the junction is not consistent with the germline gene, which may arise from a read error. The chain has TRBV20-1 and TRBJ2-5, with D possibly TRBD1 on 8 matching bases. From germline, CDR1 is DFQATT and CDR2 SNEGSKA (reference sequence). The length of the CDR3 is 13 residues. CDR3 in amino acids: CSVRATGEGSQYF. In DNA form, the CDR3 reads TGCAGTGTTAGAGCGACAGGGGAGGGGTCCCAGTACTTC.

This chain joins TRBV6-1 and TRBJ1-2; no firm D call. The CDR3 is 12 amino acids. CDR1 and CDR2 (germline): MNHNS, SASEGT. Trimming pared 2 bases from V and 8 bases from J, leaving 9 bases between. DNA of the CDR3: TGTGCCAGCAGTGAATTCAGATTCGGCTACACCTTC. Encoded protein: CASSEFRFGYTF.

This chain joins TRBV6-6 and TRBJ1-5; TRBD1 matches at 9 bases. The CDR3 covers 12 residues. V was clipped by 10 bases and J by 5 bases; unmatched bases: 3. Germline V gives CDR1 MNHNY, CDR2 SVGAGI (reference sequence). CDR3 DNA sequence: TGTGCCACATGGGACAGGGATCAGCCCCAGCATTTT. This sequence encodes CATWDRDQPQHF.

The chain employs TRBV20-1 and TRBJ2-5; the match to TRBD2 covers 7 bases. V shed 6 bases, J shed 2 bases, and the junction held 15 bases outside the gene matches. The CDR3 length is 16 residues. Germline loops: CDR1 DFQATT, CDR2 SNEGSKA (reference sequence). The DNA of the CDR3 is TGCAGTGCAGTCGGAGGGCCAGCGGGGTTGCAAGAGACCCAGTACTTC. Its protein is CSAVGGPAGLQETQYF.

About this clonotype itself: A much larger clone lies a single base off, so this may be a read error. The V call is TRBV12-3 or TRBV12-4, the J call TRBJ1-4; D is uncertain. The CDR3 is made up of 11 amino acids. V was shortened by 1 base and J by 10 bases, with 4 bases between the two germline ends. This CDR3 reads CASSLGGKLFF. CDR3 bases: TGTGCCAGCAGTTTAGGCGGAAAACTGTTTTTT.

The chain combines TRBV6-2 or TRBV6-3 with TRBJ2-3, with a possible D match to TRBD2 (6 bases). With 7 bases removed from V and 1 base from J, the gap between germline ends came to 15 bases. Germline CDR1 and CDR2: MNHEY and SVGEGT. The CDR3 is 15 amino acids. CDR3 DNA sequence: TGTGCCAGCAACCCGGGGGACCGACGCACAGATACGCAGTATTTT. Translating gives CASNPGDRRTDTQYF.

This clonotype showed up just once. This sequence joins TRBV20-1 and TRBJ2-5, with a weak D call TRBD2 (5 bases). The length of the CDR3 is 13 residues. V was clipped by 3 bases and J by 3 bases, with 11 bases between them. Germline-derived CDR1 and CDR2 are DFQATT and SNEGSKA (reference sequence). Here the CDR3 DNA reads TGCAGTGCTAGGGAGAGGGTAAAAGAGACCCAGTACTTC. It encodes CSARERVKETQYF.

The V and J genes are TRBV7-2 and TRBJ2-4; no reliable D call. Germline CDR1 SGHTA, CDR2 FQGNSA. The CDR3 runs to 15 residues. V lost 0 bases to trimming and J lost 0 bases, with 6 bases between them. CDR3 bases: TGTGCCAGCAGCTTAGCGGCCGTAGCCAAAAACATTCAGTACTTC. Translation: CASSLAAVAKNIQYF.